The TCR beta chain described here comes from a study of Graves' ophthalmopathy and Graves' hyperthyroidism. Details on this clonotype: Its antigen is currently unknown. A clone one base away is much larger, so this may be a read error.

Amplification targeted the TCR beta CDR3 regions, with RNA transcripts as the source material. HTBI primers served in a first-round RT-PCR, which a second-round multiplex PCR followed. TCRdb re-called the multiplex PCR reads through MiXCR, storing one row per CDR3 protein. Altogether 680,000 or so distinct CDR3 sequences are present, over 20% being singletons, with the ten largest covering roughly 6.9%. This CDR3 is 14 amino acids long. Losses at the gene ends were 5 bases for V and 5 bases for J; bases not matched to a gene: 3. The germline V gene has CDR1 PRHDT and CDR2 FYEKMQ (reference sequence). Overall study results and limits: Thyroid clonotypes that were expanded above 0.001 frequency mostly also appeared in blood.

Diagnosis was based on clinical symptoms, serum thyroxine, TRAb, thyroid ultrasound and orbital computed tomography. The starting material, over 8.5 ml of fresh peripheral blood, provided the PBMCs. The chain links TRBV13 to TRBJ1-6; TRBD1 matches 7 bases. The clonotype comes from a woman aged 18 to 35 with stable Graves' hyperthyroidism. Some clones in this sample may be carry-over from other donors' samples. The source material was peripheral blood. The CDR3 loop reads CASSPGGNNSPLHF. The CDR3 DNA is TGTGCCAGCAGCCCAGGGGGGAATAATTCACCCCTCCACTTT.